This T cell receptor beta chain was documented in a study of long-term antiretroviral therapy in people with HIV. The immunoSEQ assay was v3.0, run at survey level. Sequencing aimed at roughly 35,000-50,000 T-cell genomes per sample. The repertoire was sequenced with immunoSEQ multiplex PCR; TCRdb's copy has only in-frame clones and lacks some. The data hold roughly 19,000 clones, with about nine tenths observed a single time. Every donor had one or more pre-ART and two or more post-ART PBMC samples. Regarding this clone: Its antigen is currently unknown.

Whole-study findings and limits: Once patients were on ART, diversity went higher but still fell short of transplant donor controls. In HIV, the repertoires covered a tighter span of CDR3 lengths than in controls.

CDR1 is SGHTA, CDR2 FQGNSA, per germline. Unmatched junction bases numbered 18, after V lost 6 bases and J lost 10 bases. This CDR3 has 16 amino acids. This sequence was found in a man aged 18 to 30 with HIV. This chain uses TRBV7-2 with TRBJ2-1; 7 positions match TRBD2. Here the sequenced sample was unsorted PBMCs, taken 2.1 years after starting antiretroviral therapy. The CDR3 nucleotides read TGTGCCAGCAGGAATACAATCCTAGGCGGGAGTAACGAGCAGTTCTTC. Translated, it gives CASRNTILGGSNEQFF. The full variable domain, its missing parts supplied by reference TRBV7-2 and TRBJ2-1, is GAGVSQSPSNKVTEKGKDVELRCDPISGHTALYWYRQSLGQGLEFLIYFQGNSAPDKSGLPSDRFSAERTGGSVSTLTIQRTQQEDSAVYLCASRNTILGGSNEQFFGPGTRLTVL.